This record covers a single T cell receptor (beta chain). Regarding treatment: oral pan-JAK inhibitor, 5-10 mg twice daily. The data derive from a study of CD8+ T cells in alopecia areata. Extraction and reverse transcription of RNA yielded cDNA as the sequencing template. Assay: immunoSEQ multiplex PCR; the TCRdb copy retains only in-frame clones and omits some. The sample shows 130,000 or so clones, around 60% of them seen only once. The germline CDR1 and CDR2 sequences are SGHNT and YYREEE (reference sequence). This CDR3 region has 16 residues. Trimming stripped 3 bases from V and 1 base from J, with 14 bases between.

V usage is TRBV5-4 and J usage is TRBJ1-3; unclear D gene. The clonotype was recovered from a human donor with alopecia areata. Sequenced here: CD4+ T cells sorted from blood, sampled at week 4, from a patient treated with tofacitinib. CDR3 in amino acids: CASSSTGPRSGNTIYF. CDR3 nucleotide sequence: TGTGCCAGCAGCTCCACCGGGCCACGATCTGGAAACACCATATATTTT.